The 25 T cell receptor beta chains in this list originate from one sample, sequenced in a study of blood T cell repertoires in COVID-19. Profiling relied on immunoSEQ multiplex PCR, and the TCRdb table lists in-frame clones only, not all of them. The sample has over 20,000 clones, about 91% seen once. The sequencing input was peripheral blood. These receptors were obtained from an older man with acute or convalescent COVID-19.

V and J are TRBV3-1 (or the pseudogene TRBV3-2) and TRBJ1-2, with 7 bases matching TRBD1. The CDR3 length is 16 residues. V lost 4 bases to trimming and J lost 5 bases; unmatched junction nucleotides: 13. Germline V gene lookup returns CDR1 LGHDT and CDR2 YNNKEL (reference sequence). In DNA form, the CDR3 reads TGTGCCAGCAGCCCGCTACTTGCAGGGGGAGAATATGGCTACACCTTC. It encodes CASSPLLAGGEYGYTF.

The rearrangement joins TRBV5-6 to TRBJ2-1; 7 bases agree with TRBD2. Per germline, CDR1 SGHDT and CDR2 YYEEEE. Germline trimming cut 4 bases from V and 4 bases from J; bases unmatched to any gene: 11. CDR3 length equals 16 residues. The CDR3 loop reads CASSDSGGSSYNEQFF. In nucleotides, the CDR3 is TGTGCCAGCAGCGACTCGGGCGGGAGTTCTTACAATGAGCAGTTCTTC.

V usage is TRBV7-2 and J usage is TRBJ1-4; D is ambiguous. The V end was cut by 2 bases, the J end by 8 bases, with 15 bases between. The CDR3 is 15 residues long. Germline-derived CDR1 and CDR2 are SGHTA and FQGNSA. The CDR3 sequence: CASSLSISGNEKLFF. CDR3 nucleotides: TGTGCCAGCAGCTTATCTATCTCGGGGAACGAAAAACTGTTTTTT.

The chain recombines TRBV5-5 with TRBJ1-1; D is undetermined. Germline CDR1 SGHKS, CDR2 YYEKEE (reference sequence). The CDR3 covers 12 residues. V dropped 3 bases and J dropped 4 bases, with 7 bases sitting between them. CDR3 DNA: TGTGCCAGCAGCTCAGGATCCACTGAAGCTTTCTTT. Translated: CASSSGSTEAFF.

This chain links TRBV12-5 with TRBJ2-7, with 9 nucleotides matching TRBD1. Germline V CDR1 and CDR2: LGHNT, FRNRAP. V lost 6 bases, J lost 0 bases, and 9 bases stayed unmatched. The CDR3 sequence is 16 residues long. The CDR3: CASGPTGGGISYEQYF. CDR3 coding DNA: TGTGCTAGTGGCCCGACAGGGGGTGGTATCTCCTACGAGCAGTACTTC.

V gene TRBV9 combines with J gene TRBJ1-4; D might be TRBD1 (5 bases). Trimming shortened V by 0 bases and J by 8 bases, and 11 bases separated the two germline ends. Germline V gene data show CDR1 as SGDLS and CDR2 as YYNGEE. The length of the CDR3 is 14 residues. CDR3 DNA sequence: TGTGCCAGCAGCGTAGCTACAGGAAGCGAAAAACTGTTTTTT. It specifies CASSVATGSEKLFF.

This clone has just a few counts. The V call is TRBV4-3, the J call TRBJ1-1; possibly TRBD1 for D (5 bases). V was pared by 1 base and J by 4 bases, with 13 bases between. The CDR3 has 15 amino acids. CDR1 LGHNA and CDR2 YSLEER come from the germline V gene. CDR3 region: CASSQASRVVTEAFF. Here the CDR3 DNA reads TGCGCCAGCAGCCAAGCGAGCAGGGTGGTCACTGAAGCTTTCTTT.

This sequence joins TRBV11-2 and TRBJ2-7; 9 nucleotides agree with TRBD2. The CDR3 contains 16 residues. Germline V CDR1 and CDR2: SGHAT, FQNNGV. Trimming at V came to 0 bases and at J to 7 bases, leaving 10 bases not matched to a gene. CDR3 region: CASSLDRPGLAGEQYF. CDR3 coding DNA: TGTGCCAGCAGCTTAGATAGACCGGGACTAGCAGGGGAGCAGTACTTC.

This chain links TRBV5-4 with TRBJ2-1, with a tentative D call TRBD2 (5 bases). Trimming took 6 bases from V and 0 from J, leaving 16 bases between them. Germline CDR1 is SGHNT and CDR2 is YYREEE (reference sequence). The CDR3 spans 16 residues. The CDR3 nucleotides read TGTGCCAGCACCTCTTGGGGTAGCGCCTCCTACAATGAGCAGTTCTTC. Translated: CASTSWGSASYNEQFF. The whole variable domain, remainder taken from reference TRBV5-4 and TRBJ2-1, is ETGVTQSPTHLIKTRGQQVTLRCSSQSGHNTVSWYQQALGQGPQFIFQYYREEENGRGNFPPRFSGLQFPNYSSELNVNALELDDSALYLCASTSWGSASYNEQFFGPGTRLTVL.

The V gene is TRBV7-2, the J gene TRBJ2-3, with D possibly matching TRBD2 (7 bases). This CDR3 comprises 14 residues. V dropped 6 bases and J dropped 3 bases, with 13 bases sitting between them. Germline V CDR1 and CDR2: SGHTA, FQGNSA. This CDR3 reads CASRKGGGTDTQYF. The CDR3 bases are TGTGCCAGCAGAAAGGGGGGAGGGACAGATACGCAGTATTTT.

The J gene is TRBJ2-3, the V gene TRBV6-5; possible D gene TRBD2, 6 bases. CDR3 length equals 12 residues. V was cut by 7 bases and J by 5 bases, with 10 bases left in between. From germline, CDR1 is MNHEY and CDR2 SVGAGI. The CDR3 DNA follows: TGTGCCAGCAAGCCCGGGGGAGATACGCAGTATTTT. Protein product: CASKPGGDTQYF.

This sequence joins TRBV7-8 and TRBJ2-7; TRBD2 aligns across 8 bases. Per germline, CDR1 SGHVS and CDR2 FQNEAQ. J lost 3 bases, V lost 5 bases, and 12 bases had no gene match. This CDR3 spans 16 amino acids. The CDR3 DNA is TGTGCCAGCAGCCCCTTCCGGGTAGCGGGGAACTACGAGCAGTACTTC. It yields the protein CASSPFRVAGNYEQYF.

The chain carries TRBV16 and TRBJ2-3, with D possibly matching TRBD1 (6 bases). Trimming stripped 5 bases from V and 2 bases from J, with 14 bases between. The CDR3 runs 15 residues. Germline CDR1 and CDR2: KGHSY and FQNENV. This CDR3 is CASSSFDRSTDTQYF. The CDR3 DNA sequence: TGTGCCAGCAGCTCTTTCGACAGGTCCACAGATACGCAGTATTTT.

This chain connects TRBV7-2 to TRBJ2-2; D perhaps matches TRBD2 (5 bases). V was shortened by 3 bases and J by 6 bases, with 8 bases between the two germline ends. This CDR3 is built from 13 residues. From germline, CDR1 is SGHTA and CDR2 FQGNSA. CDR3 protein: CASSFGGSGELFF. The CDR3 DNA sequence: TGTGCCAGCAGCTTTGGCGGGTCCGGGGAGCTGTTTTTT.

V and J are TRBV4-3 and TRBJ1-1; D perhaps matches TRBD1 (6 bases). V lost 1 base, J lost 5 bases, and 11 bases lay in between. This CDR3 contains 14 residues. Germline lookup yields CDR1 LGHNA and CDR2 YSLEER. CDR3 sequence: CASSQAVQGTEAFF. The CDR3 DNA is TGCGCCAGCAGCCAAGCGGTTCAGGGGACTGAAGCTTTCTTT.

V gene TRBV18 combines with J gene TRBJ2-7; maybe TRBD1 (6 bases). Germline CDR1 KGHSH, CDR2 LQKENI. The CDR3 loop spans 14 amino acids. V shed 2 bases and J shed 6 bases, with 14 bases lying between them. The chain's CDR3 is CASSPRQDRGEQYF. CDR3 DNA: TGTGCCAGCTCACCAAGACAGGACCGGGGCGAGCAGTACTTC. Supplemented by reference TRBV18 and TRBJ2-7, the full variable domain reads NAGVMQNPRHLVRRRGQEARLRCSPMKGHSHVYWYRQLPEEGLKFMVYLQKENIIDESGMPKERFSAEFPKEGPSILRIQQVVRGDSAAYFCASSPRQDRGEQYFGPGTRLTVT.

The rearrangement uses TRBV4-3 and TRBJ2-1; D is unclear. The CDR3 has 15 amino acids. The V and J ends lost 0 bases and 5 bases respectively, with 11 bases between them. Germline V lookup: CDR1 LGHNA, CDR2 YSLEER. The CDR3 nucleotides read TGCGCCAGCAGCCAAGATAGGAGTCTGAACAATGAGCAGTTCTTC. Translating it yields CASSQDRSLNNEQFF.

V and J are TRBV4-3 and TRBJ2-5; 8 bases are a match to TRBD1. Germline loops: CDR1 LGHNA, CDR2 YSLEER. The CDR3 contains 14 residues. V shed 6 bases, J shed 2 bases, and the junction held 5 bases outside the gene matches. CDR3 coding DNA: TGCGCCAGCAGTCTACAGGGGGGACAAGAGACCCAGTACTTC. It codes for CASSLQGGQETQYF.

The chain links TRBV5-8 to TRBJ1-2, with D perhaps TRBD1 (6 bases). The V end was cut by 1 base, the J end by 8 bases, with 15 bases between. Germline CDR1 SGHTS, CDR2 YDEGEE. The CDR3 sequence is 14 residues long. CDR3 nucleotides: TGTGCCAGCAGCTTGATCTCAGGGGTGTGGGGCTACACCTTC. It codes for CASSLISGVWGYTF.

J is TRBJ1-2 and V is TRBV2; D not certain. The CDR3 contains 13 residues. V was pared by 6 bases and J by 8 bases, with 16 bases between. Per germline, CDR1 SNHLY and CDR2 FYNNEI. The CDR3 nucleotides are TGTGCCAGCAGCATTTCGCCGGAGGGCGGCTACACCTTC. Its protein product is CASSISPEGGYTF.

The chain uses TRBV7-9 and TRBJ2-1; D is undetermined. The CDR3 has 13 amino acids. Germline lookup yields CDR1 SEHNR and CDR2 FQNEAQ (reference sequence). Trimming stripped 0 bases from V and 2 bases from J, with 2 bases between. In DNA form, the CDR3 reads TGTGCCAGCAGCTTAGCTACCTACAATGAGCAGTTCTTC. It encodes CASSLATYNEQFF.

This clone was observed a single time. The V gene is TRBV12-3 or TRBV12-4, the J gene TRBJ2-1; 9 bases line up with TRBD1. The CDR3 runs 12 residues. With V trimmed by 7 bases and J by 12 bases, 7 bases remained unmatched. CDR3 sequence (DNA): TGTGCCAGCATTGGGACAGGGTCTGGGCAGTTCTTC. Its protein is CASIGTGSGQFF.

The CDR3 reads CASSVLDNEQFF. The CDR3 coding sequence is TGTGCCAGCAGCGTATTAGACAATGAGCAGTTCTTC. The J gene is TRBJ2-1, the V gene TRBV9; the D is unclear. Germline-derived CDR1 and CDR2 are SGDLS and YYNGEE. V was clipped by 1 base and J by 5 bases, with 4 bases between them. The length of the CDR3 is 12 residues.

The genes are TRBV6-5 and TRBJ2-5; 7 bases match TRBD1. The CDR3 consists of 11 residues. Germline V gives CDR1 MNHEY, CDR2 SVGAGI. The V segment lost 10 bases and the J segment 4 bases; nucleotides outside the gene matches: 3. The CDR3: CATTGLETQYF. CDR3 DNA sequence: TGTGCCACGACAGGGTTAGAGACCCAGTACTTC.

The J gene is TRBJ2-7, the V gene TRBV6-2 or TRBV6-3, with 7 bases identical to TRBD1. CDR3 length: 13 amino acids. The germline V gene encodes CDR1 MNHEY and CDR2 SVGEGT. The V and J ends lost 6 bases and 4 bases, in that order; junction bases with no gene match: 6. The CDR3 loop reads CASSDRESYEQYF. The DNA of the CDR3 is TGTGCCAGCAGCGACAGGGAGAGTTACGAGCAGTACTTC.